This T cell receptor (beta chain) is from a study of blood T cell repertoires in COVID-19. Seattle-derived patients entered the study during active infection and were followed longitudinally. The germline gives CDR1 MDHEN, CDR2 SYDVKM. V lost 6 bases to trimming and J lost 7 bases, with 12 bases between them. The CDR3 has 13 amino acids. TCRdb keeps only in-frame clones here, not all; method: immunoSEQ multiplex PCR. The data hold about 180,000 clones, with approximately 83% observed a single time. The V call is TRBV28, the J call TRBJ1-4; TRBD1 is a possible D gene (6 bases). This receptor was obtained from a woman aged 35 to 49 with COVID-19, enrolled during active disease. What was sequenced was peripheral blood. In nucleotides, the CDR3 is TGTGCCAGCAGCCGGACAGCAAGTGAAAAACTGTTTTTT. As protein: CASSRTASEKLFF. Together with reference TRBV28 and TRBJ1-4, the CDR3 gives the full variable domain: DVKVTQSSRYLVKRTGEKVFLECVQDMDHENMFWYRQDPGLGLRLIYFSYDVKMKEKGDIPEGYSVSREKKERFSLILESASTNQTSMYLCASSRTASEKLFFGSGTQLSVL.